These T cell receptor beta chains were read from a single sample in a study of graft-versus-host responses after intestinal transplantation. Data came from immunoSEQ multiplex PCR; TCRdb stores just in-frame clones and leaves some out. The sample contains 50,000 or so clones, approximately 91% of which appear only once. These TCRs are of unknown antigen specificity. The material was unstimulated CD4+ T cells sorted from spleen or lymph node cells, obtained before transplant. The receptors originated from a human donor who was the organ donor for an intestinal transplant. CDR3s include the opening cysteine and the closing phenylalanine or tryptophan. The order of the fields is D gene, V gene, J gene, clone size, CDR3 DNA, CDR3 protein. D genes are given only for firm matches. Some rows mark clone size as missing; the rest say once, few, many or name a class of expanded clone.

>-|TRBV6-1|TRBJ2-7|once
TGTGCCAGCTCTGGGGACTTCGGGGGCTACGAGCAGTACTTC
CASSGDFGGYEQYF
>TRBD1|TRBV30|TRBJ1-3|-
TGTGCCTGGGGGACAGGGGAAGCTGGAAACACCATATATTTT
CAWGTGEAGNTIYF
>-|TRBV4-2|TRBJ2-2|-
TGTGCCAGCAGCCATACGACTGTGGCCCTACTATCGAACACCGGGGAGCTGTTTTTT
CASSHTTVALLSNTGELFF
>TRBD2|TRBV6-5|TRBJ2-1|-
TGTGCCAGCAGAATAGCGGGAGGCCACAATGAGCAGTTCTTC
CASRIAGGHNEQFF
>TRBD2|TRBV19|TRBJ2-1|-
TGTGCCAGTTCGTTAACTAGCGGAGGGAATCACAATGAGCAGTTCTTC
CASSLTSGGNHNEQFF
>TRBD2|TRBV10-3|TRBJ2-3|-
TGTGCCATCAGTGTTGGCGGGAGGACAGATACGCAGTATTTT
CAISVGGRTDTQYF
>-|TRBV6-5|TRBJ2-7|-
TGTGCCAGCACTTTGGGCCTTACGTCCTACGAGCAGTACTTC
CASTLGLTSYEQYF
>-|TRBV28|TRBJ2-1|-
TGTGCCAGCAGTTTATTGTCTAGCAATGAGCAGTTCTTC
CASSLLSSNEQFF
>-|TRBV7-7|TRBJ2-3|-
TGTGCCAGCAGCTTAGGGCTAGCGAGCACAGATACGCAGTATTTT
CASSLGLASTDTQYF
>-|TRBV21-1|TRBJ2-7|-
TGTGCCAGCAGCAAAGCGAAAAACCCCGAAGGCGCCTACGAGCAGTACTTC
CASSKAKNPEGAYEQYF
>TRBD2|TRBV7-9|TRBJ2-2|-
TGTGCCAGCAGCCCGGGACTAGCGAGATACACCGGGGAGCTGTTTTTT
CASSPGLARYTGELFF